This T cell receptor beta chain was sequenced in a study of T cell changes during pregnancy in multiple sclerosis (dated by TCRdb to about 2019). Regarding the complete study: In women with multiple sclerosis, the researchers looked at how the T cell repertoire shifted as pregnancy progressed.

V trim: 3 bases; J trim: 4 bases; unmatched bases: 5. Inclusive of the bounding cysteine and phenylalanine, the CDR3 is 14 residues long. CDR3 DNA is the only sequence kept; it has 42 bases, read in frame from the first base. CDR1 and CDR2 are read off the germline V gene (reference sequence) as LNHDA and SQIVND. Comment on this clone: Its antigen is still unknown. Per-base quality was not reported, and no clone a single base away is much larger than it.

The library was built by means of the immunoSEQ multiplex PCR assay. The immuneACCESS repertoire file appears here via TCRdb, limited to in-frame rearrangements. These files lack a portion of the clones; in checked studies, under half of the deficit traces to unresolved V genes, and the cause of the others is not known. The sample profile shows under 35,000 clones; nearly 90% of them were found once. Together, the top ten hold 0.5% to 0.65% of the sample. The V and J genes are TRBV19 and TRBJ2-5; TRBD1 matches 7 bases in the middle. This clonotype was obtained from a female donor in good health, enrolled as a control in a pregnancy study. The input for sequencing was CD4+ T cells from peripheral blood mononuclear cells, taken in the third trimester of pregnancy. This receptor has the CDR3 CASSITGAPETQYF. Here is the DNA: TGTGCCAGTAGTATTACAGGGGCCCCAGAGACCCAGTACTTC.